This entry features one TCR beta chain sequence. Germline V gene data show CDR1 as MGHDK and CDR2 as SYGVNS. The V end lost 1 base, the J end lost 0 bases, and 11 bases lay between the germline ends. CDR3 length: 16 amino acids. This entry is derived from a study of radiotherapy plus CTLA-4 blockade in lung cancer. Sequenced by immunoSEQ multiplex PCR; TCRdb stores in-frame clones only, minus some. The sample lists fewer than 45,000 clones, approximately 85% occurring once. The genes are TRBV25-1 and TRBJ2-3; D possibly corresponds to TRBD1 (5 bases). The source of this sequence is a human donor with non-small cell lung cancer who had stable disease on radiotherapy plus ipilimumab. Material: peripheral blood, obtained from a patient treated with radiotherapy plus ipilimumab. CDR3 in DNA: TGTGCCAGCAGTGAATGGCAGGGCTTTAGCACAGATACGCAGTATTTT. Translation: CASSEWQGFSTDTQYF.